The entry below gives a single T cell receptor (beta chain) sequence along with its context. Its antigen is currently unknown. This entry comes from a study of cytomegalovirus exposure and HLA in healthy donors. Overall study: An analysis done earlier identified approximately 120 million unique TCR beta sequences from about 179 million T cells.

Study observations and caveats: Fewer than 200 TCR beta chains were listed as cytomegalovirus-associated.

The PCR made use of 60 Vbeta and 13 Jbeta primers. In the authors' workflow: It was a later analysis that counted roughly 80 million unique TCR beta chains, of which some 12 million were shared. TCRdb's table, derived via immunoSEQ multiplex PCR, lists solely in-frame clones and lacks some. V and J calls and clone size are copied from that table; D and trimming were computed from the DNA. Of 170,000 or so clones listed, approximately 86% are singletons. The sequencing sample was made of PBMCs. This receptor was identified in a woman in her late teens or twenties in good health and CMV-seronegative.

The CDR3 protein is CASHLGGETDTQYF. CDR3 bases: TGCGCCAGCCACTTAGGCGGGGAAACAGATACGCAGTATTTT. The V gene is TRBV5-1, the J gene TRBJ2-3; TRBD2 is a possible D gene (6 bases). V lost 7 bases and J 3 bases, leaving 15 bases between the germline ends. CDR3 length equals 14 residues. CDR1 SGHRS and CDR2 YFSETQ come from the germline V gene. Full variable domain (outside the CDR3, taken from reference TRBV5-1 and TRBJ2-3): KAGVTQTPRYLIKTRGQQVTLSCSPISGHRSVSWYQQTPGQGLQFLFEYFSETQRNKGNFPGRFSGRQFSNSRSEMNVSTLELGDSALYLCASHLGGETDTQYFGPGTRLTVL.